This T cell receptor beta chain was found in a study of Ad26.COV2.S vaccination and SARS-CoV-2 variants. Profiling relied on immunoSEQ multiplex PCR, and the TCRdb table lists in-frame clones only, not all of them. The top ten clones hold around 13% of a sample with about 480,000 clones, around nine tenths of them seen once. Germline-derived CDR1 and CDR2 are MNHEY and SVGAGI. The V gene end was trimmed by 9 bases and the J gene end by 3 bases; junction bases not matched to a gene: 6. This CDR3 has 15 amino acids. The treatment is: around 19 received Ad26.COV2.S at low or high dose, single or two shots; 5 received placebo; per-sample allocation not given. It was on day 63 after the first vaccine or placebo injection that samples were taken.

The sequence came from a person aged 18-60 years who received the Ad26.COV2.S COVID-19 vaccine or a placebo. J is TRBJ2-2 and V is TRBV6-5; TRBD1 agrees at 11 bases. This specimen was peripheral blood, taken in a trial of Ad26.COV2.S vaccine versus placebo. The CDR3 DNA follows: TGTGCCAGTAGGGGACAGGGGGGAGACACCGGGGAGCTGTTTTTT. Its protein is CASRGQGGDTGELFF.